This is a list of T cell receptor beta chains from one sample in a study of cytomegalovirus exposure and HLA in healthy donors. Using immunoSEQ multiplex PCR, the repertoire was profiled, and TCRdb retains in-frame clones only, with some absent. The data contain approximately 190,000 clones, about 85% of them singletons. The material sequenced was PBMCs. Source of these receptors: a man aged 50-59 years in good health and CMV-seronegative. The CDR3 runs from the conserved cysteine through the conserved F or W. The D gene is left open where the match is weak. Size tells how often a clone was seen (once, few, many) or the class of an expanded clone, and some rows leave it out.

V gene: TRBV11-2; CDR3 length: 15; D gene: NA; clone size: NA; J gene: TRBJ2-4; CDR3 protein: CASSLVGSSKNIQYF; CDR3 DNA: TGTGCCAGCAGCTTAGTGGGGAGTTCCAAAAACATTCAGTACTTC
V gene: TRBV5-4; CDR3 length: 13; D gene: NA; clone size: NA; J gene: TRBJ2-3; CDR3 protein: CASSFRVSDTQYF; CDR3 DNA: TGTGCCAGCAGCTTCAGGGTATCCGATACGCAGTATTTT
V gene: TRBV7-9; CDR3 length: 15; D gene: TRBD1; clone size: NA; J gene: TRBJ1-3; CDR3 protein: CSSSPGTGRRNTIYF; CDR3 DNA: TGTTCCAGCAGCCCCGGGACAGGGAGGAGAAACACCATATATTTT
V gene: TRBV4-1; CDR3 length: 13; D gene: NA; clone size: few; J gene: TRBJ2-2; CDR3 protein: CASSQVYTGELFF; CDR3 DNA: TGCGCCAGCAGCCAAGTATACACCGGGGAGCTGTTTTTT
V gene: TRBV19; CDR3 length: 13; D gene: NA; clone size: NA; J gene: TRBJ2-1; CDR3 protein: CASSHLGAVEQFF; CDR3 DNA: TGTGCCAGTAGTCATTTGGGGGCGGTTGAGCAGTTCTTC
V gene: TRBV30; CDR3 length: 14; D gene: TRBD1; clone size: NA; J gene: TRBJ1-1; CDR3 protein: CAWSDGTGRPEAFF; CDR3 DNA: TGTGCCTGGAGTGACGGGACAGGGAGGCCTGAAGCTTTCTTT
V gene: TRBV6-1; CDR3 length: 13; D gene: TRBD1; clone size: NA; J gene: TRBJ1-2; CDR3 protein: CASHRGGNYGYTF; CDR3 DNA: TGTGCCAGTCACAGGGGGGGAAACTATGGCTACACCTTC
V gene: TRBV27; CDR3 length: 12; D gene: NA; clone size: NA; J gene: TRBJ1-2; CDR3 protein: CASSDNRDGYTF; CDR3 DNA: TGTGCCAGCAGTGATAACAGGGATGGCTACACCTTC
V gene: TRBV28; CDR3 length: 13; D gene: NA; clone size: NA; J gene: TRBJ1-2; CDR3 protein: CASSLNFNYGYTF; CDR3 DNA: TGTGCCAGCAGTTTAAACTTTAACTATGGCTACACCTTC
V gene: TRBV5-1; CDR3 length: 14; D gene: NA; clone size: NA; J gene: TRBJ2-7; CDR3 protein: CASSIAPQGYEQYF; CDR3 DNA: TGCGCCAGCAGCATTGCCCCCCAGGGTTACGAGCAGTACTTC
V gene: TRBV6-5; CDR3 length: 15; D gene: NA; clone size: NA; J gene: TRBJ1-2; CDR3 protein: CASSYSRQGNYGYTF; CDR3 DNA: TGTGCCAGCAGTTACTCGCGTCAGGGGAACTATGGCTACACCTTC
V gene: TRBV27; CDR3 length: 14; D gene: TRBD1; clone size: NA; J gene: TRBJ1-6; CDR3 protein: CASSVDRRHSPLHF; CDR3 DNA: TGTGCCAGCAGTGTGGACAGGAGGCATTCACCCCTCCACTTT
V gene: TRBV4-3; CDR3 length: 19; D gene: NA; clone size: few; J gene: TRBJ2-1; CDR3 protein: CASSHRSNSDRAGYNEQFF; CDR3 DNA: TGCGCCAGCAGCCACCGATCAAACTCCGACAGGGCGGGATACAATGAGCAGTTCTTC
V gene: TRBV27; CDR3 length: 16; D gene: NA; clone size: NA; J gene: TRBJ2-3; CDR3 protein: CASSRQPPGGSDTQYF; CDR3 DNA: TGTGCCAGCAGTCGTCAACCTCCCGGGGGTTCAGATACGCAGTATTTT
V gene: TRBV19; CDR3 length: 13; D gene: NA; clone size: NA; J gene: TRBJ1-2; CDR3 protein: CASRYLENYGYTF; CDR3 DNA: TGTGCCAGTAGATACCTAGAAAACTATGGCTACACCTTC
V gene: TRBV2; CDR3 length: 15; D gene: NA; clone size: NA; J gene: TRBJ2-2; CDR3 protein: CASSEWGLNTGELFF; CDR3 DNA: TGTGCCAGCAGTGAATGGGGACTCAACACCGGGGAGCTGTTTTTT
V gene: TRBV7-2; CDR3 length: 15; D gene: NA; clone size: NA; J gene: TRBJ1-5; CDR3 protein: CASSFGQPFNQPQHF; CDR3 DNA: TGTGCCAGCAGCTTCGGACAGCCTTTCAATCAGCCCCAGCATTTT
V gene: TRBV7-2; CDR3 length: 18; D gene: NA; clone size: NA; J gene: TRBJ1-5; CDR3 protein: CASSLVSIPLLGNQPQHF; CDR3 DNA: TGTGCCAGCAGCTTAGTTAGTATCCCTCTATTGGGCAATCAGCCCCAGCATTTT
V gene: TRBV18; CDR3 length: 14; D gene: TRBD1; clone size: few; J gene: TRBJ1-1; CDR3 protein: CASSPYGGQPEAFF; CDR3 DNA: TGTGCCAGCTCACCCTATGGGGGACAGCCTGAAGCTTTCTTT
V gene: TRBV5-6; CDR3 length: 13; D gene: NA; clone size: NA; J gene: TRBJ1-2; CDR3 protein: CASSLGGLPGYTF; CDR3 DNA: TGTGCCAGCAGCTTGGGCGGACTACCGGGCTACACCTTC
V gene: TRBV10-2; CDR3 length: 16; D gene: TRBD2; clone size: NA; J gene: TRBJ2-1; CDR3 protein: CASSDPLAGALDEQFF; CDR3 DNA: TGCGCCAGCAGTGACCCACTAGCGGGGGCCCTCGATGAGCAGTTCTTC
V gene: TRBV9; CDR3 length: 15; D gene: NA; clone size: NA; J gene: TRBJ1-5; CDR3 protein: CASSVSDSRGQPQHF; CDR3 DNA: TGTGCCAGCAGCGTCAGTGATTCCCGGGGGCAGCCCCAGCATTTT
V gene: TRBV7-9; CDR3 length: 15; D gene: NA; clone size: NA; J gene: TRBJ1-1; CDR3 protein: CASSPGSTSDTEAFF; CDR3 DNA: TGTGCCAGCAGCCCAGGGTCGACCTCGGACACTGAAGCTTTCTTT
V gene: TRBV7-3; CDR3 length: 13; D gene: NA; clone size: NA; J gene: TRBJ2-5; CDR3 protein: CASSLTGAETQYF; CDR3 DNA: TGTGCCAGCAGCCTAACGGGGGCAGAGACCCAGTACTTC
V gene: TRBV7-2; CDR3 length: 15; D gene: TRBD2; clone size: NA; J gene: TRBJ2-5; CDR3 protein: CASSDRGTSGGRQYF; CDR3 DNA: TGTGCCAGCAGCGATAGGGGGACTAGCGGGGGGCGACAGTACTTC
V gene: TRBV5-1; CDR3 length: 15; D gene: NA; clone size: NA; J gene: TRBJ2-3; CDR3 protein: CASSPTVGGHDTQYF; CDR3 DNA: TGCGCCAGCAGCCCAACGGTGGGGGGGCATGATACGCAGTATTTT
V gene: TRBV23-1; CDR3 length: 14; D gene: TRBD1; clone size: NA; J gene: TRBJ1-2; CDR3 protein: CASSRRDRTVGYTF; CDR3 DNA: TGCGCCAGCAGTCGCCGGGACAGGACGGTTGGCTACACCTTC
V gene: TRBV7-2; CDR3 length: 15; D gene: NA; clone size: NA; J gene: TRBJ1-5; CDR3 protein: CASSPFLTGNQPQHF; CDR3 DNA: TGTGCCAGCAGCCCATTCCTTACAGGGAACCAGCCCCAGCATTTT
V gene: TRBV19; CDR3 length: 13; D gene: NA; clone size: NA; J gene: TRBJ1-5; CDR3 protein: CASSTGQGQPQHF; CDR3 DNA: TGTGCCAGTAGTACAGGGCAGGGACAGCCCCAGCATTTT
V gene: TRBV7-2; CDR3 length: 16; D gene: TRBD2; clone size: NA; J gene: TRBJ2-2; CDR3 protein: CASSAVAGGNTGELFF; CDR3 DNA: TGTGCCAGCAGCGCAGTAGCGGGGGGCAACACCGGGGAGCTGTTTTTT
V gene: TRBV5-5; CDR3 length: 15; D gene: TRBD1; clone size: NA; J gene: TRBJ2-1; CDR3 protein: CASSRTQGSYNEQFF; CDR3 DNA: TGTGCCAGCAGCCGAACACAGGGGTCCTACAATGAGCAGTTCTTC
V gene: TRBV11-2; CDR3 length: 14; D gene: NA; clone size: NA; J gene: TRBJ1-3; CDR3 protein: CASSLSSSGNTIYF; CDR3 DNA: TGTGCCAGCAGCTTGAGTAGCTCTGGAAACACCATATATTTT
V gene: TRBV18; CDR3 length: 14; D gene: NA; clone size: NA; J gene: TRBJ1-1; CDR3 protein: CASSLLEGNTEAFF; CDR3 DNA: TGTGCCAGCTCTCTCCTCGAGGGGAACACTGAAGCTTTCTTT
V gene: TRBV4-3; CDR3 length: 18; D gene: TRBD1; clone size: NA; J gene: TRBJ1-1; CDR3 protein: CASSQVALQGPNNTEAFF; CDR3 DNA: TGCGCCAGCAGCCAAGTAGCCCTACAGGGGCCAAATAACACTGAAGCTTTCTTT
V gene: TRBV7-9; CDR3 length: 16; D gene: NA; clone size: once; J gene: TRBJ2-2; CDR3 protein: CASSLYSGGNTGELFF; CDR3 DNA: TGTGCCAGCAGCTTATACTCGGGGGGCAACACCGGGGAGCTGTTTTTT
V gene: TRBV7-2; CDR3 length: 13; D gene: TRBD1; clone size: NA; J gene: TRBJ2-7; CDR3 protein: CASSFTGAYEQYF; CDR3 DNA: TGTGCCAGCAGCTTCACAGGGGCCTACGAGCAGTACTTC
V gene: TRBV10-1; CDR3 length: 14; D gene: NA; clone size: NA; J gene: TRBJ2-2; CDR3 protein: CATRGAANTGELFF; CDR3 DNA: TGCGCCACCCGGGGGGCCGCGAACACCGGGGAGCTGTTTTTT
V gene: TRBV2; CDR3 length: 14; D gene: NA; clone size: NA; J gene: TRBJ2-3; CDR3 protein: CASQGGVNTDTQYF; CDR3 DNA: TGTGCCAGCCAAGGGGGGGTAAACACAGATACGCAGTATTTT
V gene: TRBV19; CDR3 length: 14; D gene: NA; clone size: NA; J gene: TRBJ2-7; CDR3 protein: CASSPRGPEAEQYF; CDR3 DNA: TGTGCCAGTAGTCCCCGAGGGCCCGAGGCCGAGCAGTACTTC
V gene: TRBV5-1; CDR3 length: 17; D gene: TRBD2; clone size: NA; J gene: TRBJ2-2; CDR3 protein: CASSLLAGGSNTGELFF; CDR3 DNA: TGCGCCAGCAGCTTGTTAGCGGGGGGTTCGAACACCGGGGAGCTGTTTTTT
V gene: TRBV7-2; CDR3 length: 15; D gene: TRBD1; clone size: NA; J gene: TRBJ1-5; CDR3 protein: CASSLVGGGNQPQHF; CDR3 DNA: TGTGCCAGCAGCTTGGTAGGGGGCGGCAATCAGCCCCAGCATTTT
V gene: TRBV4-3; CDR3 length: 17; D gene: TRBD1; clone size: NA; J gene: TRBJ2-2; CDR3 protein: CASSQDARDRATGELFF; CDR3 DNA: TGCGCCAGCAGCCAAGACGCCCGGGACAGGGCAACCGGGGAGCTGTTTTTT
V gene: TRBV18; CDR3 length: 15; D gene: TRBD1; clone size: once; J gene: TRBJ1-1; CDR3 protein: CASSLGQAKNTEAFF; CDR3 DNA: TGTGCCAGCTCACTGGGACAGGCAAAGAACACTGAAGCTTTCTTT
V gene: TRBV29-1; CDR3 length: 11; D gene: NA; clone size: NA; J gene: TRBJ2-7; CDR3 protein: CSVEGAGEQYF; CDR3 DNA: TGCAGCGTTGAAGGTGCGGGTGAGCAGTACTTC
V gene: TRBV7-9; CDR3 length: 14; D gene: NA; clone size: NA; J gene: TRBJ1-1; CDR3 protein: CASSLWQGWTEAFF; CDR3 DNA: TGTGCCAGCAGCCTATGGCAGGGGTGGACTGAAGCTTTCTTT
V gene: TRBV21-1; CDR3 length: 16; D gene: NA; clone size: NA; J gene: TRBJ2-5; CDR3 protein: CASSKFRTGGSETQYF; CDR3 DNA: TGTGCCAGCAGCAAATTCAGGACAGGGGGGTCGGAGACCCAGTACTTC
V gene: TRBV11-3; CDR3 length: 13; D gene: NA; clone size: NA; J gene: TRBJ2-5; CDR3 protein: CASKGGNQETQYF; CDR3 DNA: TGTGCCAGCAAGGGCGGGAACCAAGAGACCCAGTACTTC
V gene: TRBV11-3; CDR3 length: 18; D gene: NA; clone size: NA; J gene: TRBJ2-1; CDR3 protein: CASTLRVRSYRPYNEQFF; CDR3 DNA: TGTGCCAGCACCCTCCGAGTACGGAGCTATAGGCCCTACAATGAGCAGTTCTTC
V gene: TRBV6-5; CDR3 length: 15; D gene: TRBD1; clone size: NA; J gene: TRBJ2-5; CDR3 protein: CASTKRWDRGETQYF; CDR3 DNA: TGTGCCAGCACCAAAAGATGGGACAGGGGCGAGACCCAGTACTTC
V gene: TRBV15; CDR3 length: 15; D gene: NA; clone size: NA; J gene: TRBJ1-1; CDR3 protein: CATSRDPTGITEAFF; CDR3 DNA: TGTGCCACCAGCAGAGACCCAACAGGGATCACTGAAGCTTTCTTT
V gene: TRBV11-2; CDR3 length: 15; D gene: TRBD2; clone size: NA; J gene: TRBJ2-7; CDR3 protein: CASSGGAGARYEQYF; CDR3 DNA: TGTGCCAGCAGCGGCGGAGCGGGGGCCCGCTACGAGCAGTACTTC
V gene: TRBV7-9; CDR3 length: 18; D gene: TRBD1; clone size: NA; J gene: TRBJ1-3; CDR3 protein: CSSSSDRGPPLSGNTIYF; CDR3 DNA: TGTTCCAGCAGCTCGGACAGGGGTCCGCCGCTCTCTGGAAACACCATATATTTT
V gene: TRBV6-5; CDR3 length: 15; D gene: NA; clone size: NA; J gene: TRBJ2-1; CDR3 protein: CASSVFRGIYNEQFF; CDR3 DNA: TGTGCCAGCAGTGTTTTCAGGGGTATATACAATGAGCAGTTCTTC
V gene: TRBV5-6; CDR3 length: 13; D gene: NA; clone size: NA; J gene: TRBJ2-7; CDR3 protein: CASSYDRSFEQYF; CDR3 DNA: TGTGCCAGCAGTTACGACAGGTCATTCGAGCAGTACTTC
V gene: TRBV27; CDR3 length: 14; D gene: NA; clone size: once; J gene: TRBJ2-6; CDR3 protein: CASSGGSGANVLTF; CDR3 DNA: TGTGCCAGCAGTGGAGGGTCCGGGGCCAACGTCCTGACTTTC
V gene: TRBV7-9; CDR3 length: 14; D gene: NA; clone size: NA; J gene: TRBJ1-2; CDR3 protein: CASSFQQDSYGYTF; CDR3 DNA: TGTGCCAGCAGCTTTCAACAGGATTCTTATGGCTACACCTTC